The rows below give T cell receptor beta chains drawn from one sample of a study of cytomegalovirus exposure and HLA in healthy donors. Clones were read by immunoSEQ multiplex PCR, and TCRdb kept only the in-frame ones, dropping some. The sample yields about 90,000 clones, approximately 60% seen once. The material sequenced was PBMCs. Receptors originate from a woman aged 45-59 years in good health and CMV-seropositive. Each CDR3 is given with its conserved first and last residue. The D gene is left open where the match is weak. Only part of the rows carry a size: once, few, many, or a class if the clone is expanded.

TRBV5-4	TRBJ1-4	15	NA	NA	TGTGCCAGCAGCTTGGGGGGAGCAACTAATGAAAAACTGTTTTTT	CASSLGGATNEKLFF
TRBV2	TRBJ2-7	14	NA	TRBD1	TGTGCCAGTGCAGAACAGGGGGCCCTCTACGAGCAGTACTTC	CASAEQGALYEQYF
TRBV30	TRBJ1-1	13	NA	TRBD1	TGTGCCTGGTGTAGGGGACAGGGGGCTGAAGCTTTCTTT	CAWCRGQGAEAFF
TRBV28	TRBJ2-3	14	once	NA	TGTGCCAGCAGTTTGACGGGGTTCACAGATACGCAGTATTTT	CASSLTGFTDTQYF
TRBV27	TRBJ1-1	14	NA	TRBD1	TGTGCCAGCAGGGGACAGACATGGAACACTGAAGCTTTCTTT	CASRGQTWNTEAFF
TRBV5-4	TRBJ1-2	17	NA	NA	TGTGCCAGCAGCTTGGTTGGTGGGGACATCCGTAACTATGGCTACACCTTC	CASSLVGGDIRNYGYTF
TRBV6-4	TRBJ2-1	13	few	TRBD2	TGTGCCAGCACCTGGACTAGCGGGGGCGAGCAGTTCTTC	CASTWTSGGEQFF
TRBV2	TRBJ2-6	15	NA	TRBD1	TGTGCCAGCAGTCCGGACAGGGCTGGGGCCAACGTCCTGACTTTC	CASSPDRAGANVLTF
TRBV4-1	TRBJ2-1	16	NA	TRBD2	TGCGCCAGCAGCGCCCAAAGCGGGGGGTCCTACAATGAGCAGTTCTTC	CASSAQSGGSYNEQFF
TRBV2	TRBJ2-3	11	NA	TRBD2	TGTGCCAGCAGAAGCGGGGAGACGCAGTATTTT	CASRSGETQYF
TRBV14	TRBJ1-6	16	few	TRBD1	TGTGCCAGCAGCCAAGGACAGGGAAGGATTAATTCACCCCTCCACTTT	CASSQGQGRINSPLHF
TRBV11-1	TRBJ2-1	15	NA	TRBD2	TGTGCCAGCAGCTTAGCACTAGCGGGGGGGCCTGAGCAGTTCTTC	CASSLALAGGPEQFF
TRBV6-5	TRBJ1-4	15	NA	TRBD1	TGTGCCAGCAGTTCCCAGGGGGGCATCGGTGAAAAACTGTTTTTT	CASSSQGGIGEKLFF
TRBV27	TRBJ2-3	17	NA	TRBD2	TGTGCCAGCAGTAATCCCTGGGAGGGGTCCGGCACAGATACGCAGTATTTT	CASSNPWEGSGTDTQYF
TRBV7-2	TRBJ2-5	13	few	NA	TGTGCCAGCAGCTTCAGACGTAGCCAGACCCAGTACTTC	CASSFRRSQTQYF
TRBV29-1	TRBJ1-2	13	few	NA	TGCAGCGTTCTTGTCAGGGGTACGAATGGCTACACCTTC	CSVLVRGTNGYTF
TRBV4-1	TRBJ2-2	17	NA	TRBD2	TGCGCCAGCAGCCAAGATCTAGCGGGGGGCGTCAGCGGGGAGCTGTTTTTT	CASSQDLAGGVSGELFF
TRBV7-6	TRBJ2-3	16	few	TRBD2	TGTGCCAGCAGCTTAGGGGCGGGGGGTTCCACAGATACGCAGTATTTT	CASSLGAGGSTDTQYF
TRBV18	TRBJ1-1	14	NA	NA	TGTGCCAGCTCACTAAGCGCGATGAACACTGAAGCTTTCTTT	CASSLSAMNTEAFF
TRBV9	TRBJ2-7	13	NA	NA	TGTGCCAGCAGCGCGGGGTCCTCCTACGAGCAGTACTTC	CASSAGSSYEQYF
TRBV6-1	TRBJ1-1	15	NA	TRBD1	TGTGCCACCCTGAAGGGGGCCCTCATGAACACTGAAGCTTTCTTT	CATLKGALMNTEAFF
TRBV7-9	TRBJ2-5	15	NA	TRBD1	TGTGCCAGCAGCCAACAGGACAGGGGGCAAGAGACCCAGTACTTC	CASSQQDRGQETQYF
TRBV19	TRBJ2-1	13	NA	TRBD2	TGTGCCAGTAGTATTAGCGGGGGCAATGAGCAGTTCTTC	CASSISGGNEQFF
TRBV10-3	TRBJ2-7	13	NA	TRBD1	TGTGCCATCAGCCGGGACAGAAGTACGGGGCAGTACTTC	CAISRDRSTGQYF
TRBV6-1	TRBJ1-5	15	NA	NA	TGTGCCAGCAGTGAATTAATTTATCTCAATCAGCCCCAGCATTTT	CASSELIYLNQPQHF
TRBV18	TRBJ1-6	14	few	TRBD1	TGTGCCAGCTCACCCCGGACAGGGCAAGAACCCCTCCACTTT	CASSPRTGQEPLHF
TRBV5-1	TRBJ1-1	15	NA	TRBD1	TGCGCCAGCAGCTCGGGGACAGGGTCGATTGAGAAAGCTTTCTTT	CASSSGTGSIEKAFF
TRBV29-1	TRBJ1-1	12	once	NA	TGCAGCGTTGACCCCCGGGGGACTGAAGCTTTCTTT	CSVDPRGTEAFF
TRBV4-2	TRBJ1-1	17	NA	TRBD1	TGTGCCAGCAGCCAAGAAGGGGGCAGGGGCCGTGGCACTGAAGCTTTCTTT	CASSQEGGRGRGTEAFF
TRBV28	TRBJ2-6	15	once	NA	TGTGCCAGCAGTTTAAGGGGCTCTGGGGCCAACGTCCTGACTTTC	CASSLRGSGANVLTF
TRBV5-4	TRBJ2-5	17	NA	TRBD2	TGTGCCAGCAGCTCGAAAACTAGCGGGGGAAGGGTAGAGACCCAGTACTTC	CASSSKTSGGRVETQYF
TRBV5-1	TRBJ1-2	12	NA	NA	TGCGCCAGCAGCTCTGGGGGCGATGGCTACACCTTC	CASSSGGDGYTF
TRBV19	TRBJ2-1	13	NA	NA	TGTGCCAGTAATGTCTTACAGGGTTCTGAGCAGTTCTTC	CASNVLQGSEQFF
TRBV10-3	TRBJ2-5	15	many	TRBD2	TGTGCCATCAGTGAGACGGGACTAGTTACAGAGACCCAGTACTTC	CAISETGLVTETQYF
TRBV25-1	TRBJ2-3	14	NA	TRBD1	TGTGCCAGCAGTGACCCAGGGGGAGCAGATACGCAGTATTTT	CASSDPGGADTQYF
TRBV6-4	TRBJ1-1	12	NA	NA	TGTGCCAAGAGGGCAGTGAACACTGAAGCTTTCTTT	CAKRAVNTEAFF
TRBV30	TRBJ1-6	13	NA	TRBD1	TGTGCCTGGAGATACCGGGACAGTGGACCCCTCCACTTT	CAWRYRDSGPLHF
TRBV4-1	TRBJ2-1	14	NA	TRBD2	TGCGCCAGCAGCCAAGGGGGACTAGCCTATGAGCAGTTCTTC	CASSQGGLAYEQFF
TRBV28	TRBJ2-7	12	NA	NA	TGTGCCAGCAGTCAGACAGGCTACGAGCAGTACTTC	CASSQTGYEQYF
TRBV6-1	TRBJ1-2	15	once	TRBD1	TGTGCCAGCAGGGGCAGGGACAGGGATTTGGGTGGCTACACCTTC	CASRGRDRDLGGYTF
TRBV19	TRBJ1-5	17	NA	TRBD1	TGTGCCAGTAGTATAAATCCTTCCGGGACAGGGAGTATCCCCCAGCATTTT	CASSINPSGTGSIPQHF
TRBV7-9	TRBJ1-2	16	NA	NA	TGTGCCAGCAGCCCAAGCGGGGGCCCTGCTAACTATGGCTACACCTTC	CASSPSGGPANYGYTF
TRBV9	TRBJ2-1	15	NA	NA	TGTGCCAGCAGCTCCCTCCCCGGGATGGCCAATGAGCAGTTCTTC	CASSSLPGMANEQFF
TRBV2	TRBJ1-5	14	NA	TRBD1	TGTGCCAGCGGGGGACAGTTGAGCAATCAGCCCCAGCATTTT	CASGGQLSNQPQHF
TRBV10-3	TRBJ2-3	14	few	TRBD2	TGTGCCATCAGTGCCGGGGGGGGCATGGATACGCAGTATTTT	CAISAGGGMDTQYF